The 10 T cell receptor beta chains reported below all come from one sample, sequenced in a study of vaccination effects on CD4 cells after COVID-19. Clones were sequenced by immunoSEQ multiplex PCR, and TCRdb holds only the in-frame ones, with some missing. The sample records 20,000 to 25,000 clones, under 75% being singletons. Their recognized antigens are unknown. Prior to sequencing, the ViraFEST assay stimulated PBMC with viral peptide pools, which expanded the antigen-specific CD4+ T cells. At the end of about ten days of culture, CD4+ T cells were isolated. The person was diagnosed with PCR-confirmed SARS-CoV-2 infection between March and December 2020. The source was CD4+ T cells from PBMCs cultured with a peptide pool, collected before COVID-19 vaccination. All receptors come from a human donor who had a prior SARS-CoV-2 infection.

This CDR3 is CASSPTPKYRSYNEQFF. In DNA form, the CDR3 reads TGTGCCAGCAGCCCGACTCCTAAATATAGGTCCTACAATGAGCAGTTCTTC. The chain couples TRBV3-1 (or the pseudogene TRBV3-2) to TRBJ2-1, with D unresolved. The CDR3 totals 17 residues. The germline CDR1 and CDR2 sequences are LGHDT and YNNKEL (reference sequence). Trimming took 4 bases from V and 1 from J, leaving 17 bases between them.

CDR3 residues: CASSELLAGGDTQYF. The DNA for the CDR3 is TGTGCCAGCAGTGAATTACTAGCGGGAGGAGATACGCAGTATTTT. This chain links TRBV25-1 with TRBJ2-3; 12 bases align to TRBD2. V dropped 1 base and J dropped 5; count of bases not matched to a gene: 1. The length of the CDR3 is 15 residues. Germline CDR1 and CDR2: MGHDK and SYGVNS.

The rearrangement links TRBV7-2 to TRBJ2-7; 13 bases match TRBD2. Germline lookup yields CDR1 SGHTA and CDR2 FQGNSA. The length of the CDR3 is 15 residues. Unmatched junction bases numbered 3, after V lost 5 bases and J lost 2 bases. CDR3 in amino acids: CASSVGLAGPYEQYF. CDR3 bases: TGTGCCAGCAGCGTGGGACTAGCGGGGCCCTACGAGCAGTACTTC. The full variable domain, its missing parts supplied by reference TRBV7-2 and TRBJ2-7, is GAGVSQSPSNKVTEKGKDVELRCDPISGHTALYWYRQSLGQGLEFLIYFQGNSAPDKSGLPSDRFSAERTGGSVSTLTIQRTQQEDSAVYLCASSVGLAGPYEQYFGPGTRLTVT.

V gene TRBV5-1 combines with J gene TRBJ2-3; TRBD2 is a possible D gene (5 bases). This CDR3 comprises 15 residues. V was cut by 0 bases and J by 0 bases, with 8 bases left in between. CDR1 and CDR2 (germline): SGHRS, YFSETQ. The CDR3 spells CASSLAAASTDTQYF. CDR3 nucleotide sequence: TGCGCCAGCAGCTTGGCAGCGGCGAGCACAGATACGCAGTATTTT.

The J gene is TRBJ2-7, the V gene TRBV7-2, with D possibly matching TRBD1 (5 bases). Germline CDR1 is SGHTA and CDR2 is FQGNSA. V lost 1 base, J lost 2 bases, and 9 bases lay in between. CDR3 size: 14 residues. The chain's CDR3 is CASSLGRVPYEQYF. The DNA for the CDR3 is TGTGCCAGCAGCTTAGGCAGGGTCCCCTACGAGCAGTACTTC. The full variable domain, completed using reference TRBV7-2 and TRBJ2-7, is GAGVSQSPSNKVTEKGKDVELRCDPISGHTALYWYRQSLGQGLEFLIYFQGNSAPDKSGLPSDRFSAERTGGSVSTLTIQRTQQEDSAVYLCASSLGRVPYEQYFGPGTRLTVT.

This clone was detected a few times. Here the CDR3 DNA reads TGTGCCAGCTCACTCCAGTCCCCTAACGGTTCACCCCTCCACTTT. This translates into CASSLQSPNGSPLHF. J is TRBJ1-6 and V is TRBV18; D remains unclear. Trimming removed 4 bases from V and 9 bases from J, with 16 bases in between. Germline V gives CDR1 KGHSH, CDR2 LQKENI. This CDR3 has 15 residues. Variable domain in full (rest from reference TRBV18 and TRBJ1-6): NAGVMQNPRHLVRRRGQEARLRCSPMKGHSHVYWYRQLPEEGLKFMVYLQKENIIDESGMPKERFSAEFPKEGPSILRIQQVVRGDSAAYFCASSLQSPNGSPLHFGNGTRLTVT.

The gene calls are TRBV30 and TRBJ1-2, with 9 positions matching TRBD1. The junction had 2 bases not matched to a gene; V was cut back by 0 bases and J by 9 bases. The CDR3 has 12 residues. CDR1 GTSNPN and CDR2 SVGIG come from the germline V gene (reference sequence). The CDR3 DNA reads as TGTGCCTGGAGTGTACAGGGGGCTAGCTACACCTTC. This encodes CAWSVQGASYTF.

The rearrangement uses TRBV30 and TRBJ2-2, with D possibly matching TRBD2 (5 bases). Deletions cut 6 bases from V and 1 base from J, with 15 bases between. The CDR3 is made up of 15 amino acids. The germline V gene encodes CDR1 GTSNPN and CDR2 SVGIG (reference sequence). CDR3 amino acids: CACRPGSKNTGELFF. The CDR3 DNA is TGTGCCTGTCGACCGGGGTCTAAGAACACCGGGGAGCTGTTTTTT.

The rearrangement uses TRBV7-2 and TRBJ2-6; D is uncertain. The germline V and J ends were trimmed by 1 base and 0 bases, with 13 bases remaining between them. The CDR3 has 18 amino acids. Germline V CDR1 and CDR2: SGHTA, FQGNSA. The CDR3 is CASSLVPSGNSGANVLTF. CDR3 in DNA: TGTGCCAGCAGCTTAGTTCCGTCCGGTAACTCTGGGGCCAACGTCCTGACTTTC.

This chain connects TRBV10-3 to TRBJ1-4; TRBD1 might be the D (6 bases). Germline-derived CDR1 and CDR2 are ENHRY and SYGVKD. The CDR3 extends over 16 amino acids. V was trimmed by 1 base and J by 0 bases, leaving 9 bases between them. DNA of the CDR3: TGTGCCATCAGTGAGTGGGGGCTCGCAACTAATGAAAAACTGTTTTTT. Translating it yields CAISEWGLATNEKLFF.